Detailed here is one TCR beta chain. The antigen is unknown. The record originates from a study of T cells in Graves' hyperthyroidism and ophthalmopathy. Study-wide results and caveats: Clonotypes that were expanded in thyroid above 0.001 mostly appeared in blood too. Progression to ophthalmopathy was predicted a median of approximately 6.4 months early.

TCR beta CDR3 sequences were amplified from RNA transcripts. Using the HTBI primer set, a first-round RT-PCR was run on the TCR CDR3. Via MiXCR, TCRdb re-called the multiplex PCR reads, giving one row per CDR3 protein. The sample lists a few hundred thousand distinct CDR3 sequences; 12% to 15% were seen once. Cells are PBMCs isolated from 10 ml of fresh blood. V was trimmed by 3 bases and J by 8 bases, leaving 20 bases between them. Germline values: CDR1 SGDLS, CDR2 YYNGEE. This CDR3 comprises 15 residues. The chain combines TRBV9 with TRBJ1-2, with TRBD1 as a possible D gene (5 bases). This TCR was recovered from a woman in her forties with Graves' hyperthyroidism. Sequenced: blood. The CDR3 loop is CASSATGTQSGGYTF. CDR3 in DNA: TGTGCCAGCAGCGCAACCGGGACCCAAAGCGGGGGCTACACCTTC.